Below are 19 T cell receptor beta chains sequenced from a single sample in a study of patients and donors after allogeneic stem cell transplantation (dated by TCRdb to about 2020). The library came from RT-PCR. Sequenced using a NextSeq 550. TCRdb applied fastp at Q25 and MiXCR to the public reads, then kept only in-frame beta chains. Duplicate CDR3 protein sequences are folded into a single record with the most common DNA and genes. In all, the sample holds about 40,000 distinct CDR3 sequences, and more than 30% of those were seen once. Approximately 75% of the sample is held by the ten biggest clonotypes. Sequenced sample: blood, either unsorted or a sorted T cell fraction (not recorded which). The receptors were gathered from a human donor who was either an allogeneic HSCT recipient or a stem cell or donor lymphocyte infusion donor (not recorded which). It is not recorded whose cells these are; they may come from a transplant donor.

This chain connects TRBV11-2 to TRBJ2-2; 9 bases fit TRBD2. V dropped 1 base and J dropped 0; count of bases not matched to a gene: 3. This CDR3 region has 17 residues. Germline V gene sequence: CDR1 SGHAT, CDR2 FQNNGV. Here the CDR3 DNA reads TGTGCCAGCAGCTTAGTAGGACTAGCGCCGAACACCGGGGAGCTGTTTTTT. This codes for CASSLVGLAPNTGELFF.

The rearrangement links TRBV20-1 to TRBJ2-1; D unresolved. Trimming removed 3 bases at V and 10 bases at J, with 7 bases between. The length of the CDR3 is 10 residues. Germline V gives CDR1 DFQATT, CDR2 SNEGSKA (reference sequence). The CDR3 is CSASVREQFF. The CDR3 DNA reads TGCAGTGCTAGTGTACGAGAGCAGTTCTTC.

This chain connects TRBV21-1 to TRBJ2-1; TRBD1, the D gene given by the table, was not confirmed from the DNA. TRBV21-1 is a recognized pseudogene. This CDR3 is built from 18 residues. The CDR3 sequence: CASSKVGDGDRVANEQFF. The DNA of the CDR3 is TGTGCCAGCAGCAAAGTCGGGGACGGGGACAGGGTGGCCAATGAGCAGTTCTTC.

CDR3 in DNA: TGTGCCAGCAGGACTAGCGGGAGCTACAATGAGCAGTTCTTC. It encodes CASRTSGSYNEQFF. The chain carries TRBV25-1 and TRBJ2-1; the match to TRBD2 covers 12 bases. From germline, CDR1 is MGHDK and CDR2 SYGVNS. The V and J ends lost 6 bases and 3 bases, in that order; junction bases with no gene match: 0. This CDR3 has 14 residues.

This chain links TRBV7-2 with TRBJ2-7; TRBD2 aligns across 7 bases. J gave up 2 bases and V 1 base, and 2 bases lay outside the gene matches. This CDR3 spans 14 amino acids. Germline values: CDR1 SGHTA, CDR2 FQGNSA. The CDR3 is CASSLGAGAYEQYF. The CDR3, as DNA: TGTGCCAGCAGCTTAGGGGCGGGAGCCTACGAGCAGTACTTC.

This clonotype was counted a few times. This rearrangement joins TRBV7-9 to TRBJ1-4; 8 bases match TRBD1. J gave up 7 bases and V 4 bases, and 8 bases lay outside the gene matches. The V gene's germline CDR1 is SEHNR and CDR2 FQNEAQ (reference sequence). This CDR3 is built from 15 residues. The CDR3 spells CASSSTGGVSEKLFF. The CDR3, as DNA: TGTGCCAGCAGCTCAACAGGGGGAGTGAGTGAAAAACTGTTTTTT.

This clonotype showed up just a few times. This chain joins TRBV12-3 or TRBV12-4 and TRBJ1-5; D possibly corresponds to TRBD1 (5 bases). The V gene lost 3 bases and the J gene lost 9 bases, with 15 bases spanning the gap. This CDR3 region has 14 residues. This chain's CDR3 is CASSLGQPQSPQHF. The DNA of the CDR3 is TGTGCCAGCAGTTTGGGGCAGCCCCAATCGCCCCAGCATTTT.

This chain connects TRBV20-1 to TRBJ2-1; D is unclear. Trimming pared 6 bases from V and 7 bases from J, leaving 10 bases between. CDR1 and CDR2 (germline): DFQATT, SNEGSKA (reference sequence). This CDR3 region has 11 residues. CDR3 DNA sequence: TGCAGTGCGTCCTCGCGGAATGAGCAGTTCTTC. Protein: CSASSRNEQFF.

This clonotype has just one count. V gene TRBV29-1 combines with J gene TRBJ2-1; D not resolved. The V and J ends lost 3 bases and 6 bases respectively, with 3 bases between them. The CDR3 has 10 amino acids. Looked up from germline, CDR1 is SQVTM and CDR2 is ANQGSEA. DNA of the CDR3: TGCAGCGTTGATACCAATGAGCAGTTCTTC. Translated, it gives CSVDTNEQFF.

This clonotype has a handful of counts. CDR3 loop: CASRPRTGGGSPLHF. DNA for the CDR3: TGTGCCAGCAGACCCCGGACAGGGGGCGGTTCACCCCTCCACTTT. V is TRBV28 and J is TRBJ1-6; 11 bases fit TRBD1. Losses at the gene ends were 6 bases for V and 9 bases for J; bases not matched to a gene: 7. The germline gives CDR1 MDHEN, CDR2 SYDVKM. The CDR3 loop spans 15 amino acids.

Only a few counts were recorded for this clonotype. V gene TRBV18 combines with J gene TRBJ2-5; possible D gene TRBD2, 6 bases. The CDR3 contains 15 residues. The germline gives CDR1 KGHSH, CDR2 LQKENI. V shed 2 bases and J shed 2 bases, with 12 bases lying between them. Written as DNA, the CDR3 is TGTGCCAGCTCACCAAATCTAGCGCCACAAGAGACCCAGTACTTC. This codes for CASSPNLAPQETQYF.

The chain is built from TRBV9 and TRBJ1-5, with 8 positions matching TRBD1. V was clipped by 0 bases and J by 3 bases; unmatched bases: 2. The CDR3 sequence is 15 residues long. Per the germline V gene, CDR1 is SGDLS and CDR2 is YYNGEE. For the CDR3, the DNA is TGTGCCAGCAGCGTAGGGGGACAGGACAATCAGCCCCAGCATTTT. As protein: CASSVGGQDNQPQHF. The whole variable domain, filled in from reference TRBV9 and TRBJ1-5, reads DSGVTQTPKHLITATGQRVTLRCSPRSGDLSVYWYQQSLDQGLQFLIQYYNGEERAKGNILERFSAQQFPDLHSELNLSSLELGDSALYFCASSVGGQDNQPQHFGDGTRLSIL.

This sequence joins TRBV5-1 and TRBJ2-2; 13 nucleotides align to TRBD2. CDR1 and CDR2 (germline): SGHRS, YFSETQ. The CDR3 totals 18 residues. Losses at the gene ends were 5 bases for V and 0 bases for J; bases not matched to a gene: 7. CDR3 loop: CASSPGLAGDTNTGELFF. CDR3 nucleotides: TGCGCCAGCAGTCCCGGACTAGCGGGAGACACGAACACCGGGGAGCTGTTTTTT.

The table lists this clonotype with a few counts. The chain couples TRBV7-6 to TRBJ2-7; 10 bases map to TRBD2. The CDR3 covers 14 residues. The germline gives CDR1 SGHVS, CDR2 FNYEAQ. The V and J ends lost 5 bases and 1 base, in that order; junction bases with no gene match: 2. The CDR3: CASSQTSGSYEQYF. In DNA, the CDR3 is TGTGCCAGCAGCCAGACTAGCGGGTCCTACGAGCAGTACTTC. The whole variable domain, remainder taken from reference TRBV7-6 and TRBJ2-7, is GAGVSQSPRYKVTKRGQDVALRCDPISGHVSLYWYRQALGQGPEFLTYFNYEAQQDKSGLPNDRFSAERPEGSISTLTIQRTEQRDSAMYRCASSQTSGSYEQYFGPGTRLTVT.

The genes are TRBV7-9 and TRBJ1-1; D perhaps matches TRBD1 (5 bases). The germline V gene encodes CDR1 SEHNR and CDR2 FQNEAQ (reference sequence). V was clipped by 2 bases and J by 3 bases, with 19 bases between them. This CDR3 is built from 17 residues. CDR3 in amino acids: CASSLWRSSWGDTEAFF. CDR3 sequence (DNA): TGTGCCAGCAGCTTATGGAGAAGCTCATGGGGCGACACTGAAGCTTTCTTT.

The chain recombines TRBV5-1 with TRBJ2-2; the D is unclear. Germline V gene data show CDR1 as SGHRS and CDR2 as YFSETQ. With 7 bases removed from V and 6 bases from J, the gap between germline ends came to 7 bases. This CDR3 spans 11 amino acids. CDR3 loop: CASPVAGELFF. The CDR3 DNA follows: TGCGCCAGCCCGGTTGCCGGGGAGCTGTTTTTT.

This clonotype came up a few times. CDR3 DNA: TGTGCCAGCAGCCGGGGACGGGGGAACACTGAAGCTTTCTTT. Amino acids: CASSRGRGNTEAFF. The rearrangement links TRBV5-6 to TRBJ1-1; possible D gene TRBD1, 5 bases. Trimming pared 4 bases from V and 1 base from J, leaving 11 bases between. The CDR3 contains 14 residues. CDR1 SGHDT and CDR2 YYEEEE come from the germline V gene.

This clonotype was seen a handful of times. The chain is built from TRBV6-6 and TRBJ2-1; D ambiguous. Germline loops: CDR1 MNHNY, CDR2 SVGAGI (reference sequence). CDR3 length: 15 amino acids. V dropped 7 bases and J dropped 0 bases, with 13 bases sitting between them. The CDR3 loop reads CASTPTRSSYNEQFF. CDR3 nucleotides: TGTGCCAGCACCCCCACCAGGAGCTCCTACAATGAGCAGTTCTTC.

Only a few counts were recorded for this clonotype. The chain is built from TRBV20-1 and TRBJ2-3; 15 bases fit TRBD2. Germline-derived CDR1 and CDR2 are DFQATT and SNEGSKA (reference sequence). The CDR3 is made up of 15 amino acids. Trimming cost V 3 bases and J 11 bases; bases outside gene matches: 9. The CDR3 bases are TGCAGTGCTAGTAGACGGACTAGCGGGAGGGGAGGGCAGTATTTT. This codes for CSASRRTSGRGGQYF.